The subject of this entry is one T cell receptor beta chain. This specimen comes from a study of blood T cell repertoires in COVID-19. About the research overall: PBMCs, B-cell-depleted T cells, or T cells were the source of the cDNA or gDNA that made up the material.

Germline assignment: CDR1 SGDLS and CDR2 YYNGEE. The ends lost 0 bases at V and 2 bases at J; junction bases unmatched: 10. This CDR3 is 18 amino acids long. Assay used: immunoSEQ multiplex PCR; TCRdb lists only in-frame clones, some missing. Of almost 55,000 clones in the sample, 88% were seen once. The J gene is TRBJ1-3, the V gene TRBV9; 8 bases are a match to TRBD1. The sequencing sample was made of peripheral blood. The sequence was obtained from a human donor in a cohort sampled during active COVID-19. The CDR3 DNA reads TGTGCCAGCAGCGTAGGCCAGGGGGCTAGTTTAGCTGGAAACACCATATATTTT. Protein: CASSVGQGASLAGNTIYF.